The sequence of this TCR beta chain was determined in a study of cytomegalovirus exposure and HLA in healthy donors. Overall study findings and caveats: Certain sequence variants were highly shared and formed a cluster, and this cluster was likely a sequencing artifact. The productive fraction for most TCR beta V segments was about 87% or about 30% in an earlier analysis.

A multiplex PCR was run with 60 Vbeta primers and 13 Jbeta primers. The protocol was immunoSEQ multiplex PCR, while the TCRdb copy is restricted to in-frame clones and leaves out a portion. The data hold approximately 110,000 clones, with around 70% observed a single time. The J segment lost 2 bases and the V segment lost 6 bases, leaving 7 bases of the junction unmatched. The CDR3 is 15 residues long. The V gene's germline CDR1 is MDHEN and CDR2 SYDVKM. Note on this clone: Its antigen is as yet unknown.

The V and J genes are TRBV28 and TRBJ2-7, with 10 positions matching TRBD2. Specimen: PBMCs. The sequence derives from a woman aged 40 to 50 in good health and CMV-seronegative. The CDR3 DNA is TGTGCCAGCAGCAGGACTAGCGGAAGCCCCTACGAGCAGTACTTC. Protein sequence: CASSRTSGSPYEQYF.